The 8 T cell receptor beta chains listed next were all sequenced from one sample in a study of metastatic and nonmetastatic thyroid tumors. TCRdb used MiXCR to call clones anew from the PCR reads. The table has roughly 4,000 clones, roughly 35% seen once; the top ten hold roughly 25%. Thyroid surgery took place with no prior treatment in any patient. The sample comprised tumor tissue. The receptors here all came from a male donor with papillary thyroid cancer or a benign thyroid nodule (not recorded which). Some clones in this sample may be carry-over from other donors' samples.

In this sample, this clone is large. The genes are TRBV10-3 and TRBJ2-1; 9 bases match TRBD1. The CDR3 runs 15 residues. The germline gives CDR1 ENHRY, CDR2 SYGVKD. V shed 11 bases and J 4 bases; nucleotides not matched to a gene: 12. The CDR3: CALRAGTGNYNEQFF. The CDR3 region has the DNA TGTGCCCTAAGGGCCGGGACAGGGAATTACAATGAGCAGTTCTTC.

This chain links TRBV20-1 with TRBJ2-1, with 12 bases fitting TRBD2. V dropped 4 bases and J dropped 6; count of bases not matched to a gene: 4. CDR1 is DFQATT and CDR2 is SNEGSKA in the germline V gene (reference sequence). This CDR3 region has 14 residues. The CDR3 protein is CSAMTSGGVNEQFF. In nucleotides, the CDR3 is TGCAGTGCTATGACTAGCGGGGGAGTCAATGAGCAGTTCTTC.

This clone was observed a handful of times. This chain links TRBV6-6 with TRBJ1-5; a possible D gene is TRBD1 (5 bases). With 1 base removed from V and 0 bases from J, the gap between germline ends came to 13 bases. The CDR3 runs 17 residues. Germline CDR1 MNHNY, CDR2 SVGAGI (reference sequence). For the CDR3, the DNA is TGTGCCAGCAGTTACTTAGTAGGACACCTTAGCAATCAGCCCCAGCATTTT. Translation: CASSYLVGHLSNQPQHF.

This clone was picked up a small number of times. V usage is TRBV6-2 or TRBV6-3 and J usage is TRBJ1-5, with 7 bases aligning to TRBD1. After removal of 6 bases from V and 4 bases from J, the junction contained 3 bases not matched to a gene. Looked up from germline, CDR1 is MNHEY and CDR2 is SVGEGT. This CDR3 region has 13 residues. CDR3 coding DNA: TGTGCCAGCAGAGACAGGGAGAATCAGCCCCAGCATTTT. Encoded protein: CASRDRENQPQHF.

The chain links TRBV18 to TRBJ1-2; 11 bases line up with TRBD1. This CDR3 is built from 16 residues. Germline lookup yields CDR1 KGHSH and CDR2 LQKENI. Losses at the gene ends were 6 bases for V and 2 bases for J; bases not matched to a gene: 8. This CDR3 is CASSQTGQGENYGYTF. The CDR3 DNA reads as TGTGCCAGCTCTCAAACGGGACAGGGGGAAAACTATGGCTACACCTTC.

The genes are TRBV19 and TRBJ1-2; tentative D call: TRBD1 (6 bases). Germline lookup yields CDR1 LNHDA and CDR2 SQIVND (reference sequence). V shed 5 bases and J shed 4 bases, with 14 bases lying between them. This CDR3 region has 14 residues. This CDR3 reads CASSSDSPVYGYTF. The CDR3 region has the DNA TGTGCCAGTAGTTCGGACAGTCCGGTCTATGGCTACACCTTC.

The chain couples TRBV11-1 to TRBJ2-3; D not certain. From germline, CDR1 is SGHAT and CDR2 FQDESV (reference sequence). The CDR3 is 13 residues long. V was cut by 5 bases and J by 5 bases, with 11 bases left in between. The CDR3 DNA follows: TGTGCCAGCAGCCCAGCTACCTTAGATACGCAGTATTTT. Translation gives CASSPATLDTQYF.

CDR3 protein: CASSFGQGGKQEKLFF. CDR3 bases: TGCGCCAGCAGCTTTGGACAGGGCGGGAAGCAAGAAAAACTGTTTTTT. The chain recombines TRBV5-1 with TRBJ1-4, with 8 nucleotides matching TRBD1. From germline, CDR1 is SGHRS and CDR2 YFSETQ. The CDR3 covers 16 residues. With 2 bases clipped from V and 8 bases from J, the junction kept 11 bases outside the gene matches.